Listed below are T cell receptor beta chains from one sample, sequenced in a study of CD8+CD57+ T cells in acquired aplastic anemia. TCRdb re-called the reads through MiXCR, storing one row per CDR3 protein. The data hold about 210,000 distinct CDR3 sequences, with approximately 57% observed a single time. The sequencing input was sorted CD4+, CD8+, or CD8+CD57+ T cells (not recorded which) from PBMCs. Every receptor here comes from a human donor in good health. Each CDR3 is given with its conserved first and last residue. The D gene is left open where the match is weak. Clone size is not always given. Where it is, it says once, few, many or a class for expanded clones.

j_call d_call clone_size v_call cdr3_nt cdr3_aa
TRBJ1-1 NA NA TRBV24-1 TGTGCCACCAGTGACTCCGGGACACTAACTGAAGCTTTCTTT CATSDSGTLTEAFF
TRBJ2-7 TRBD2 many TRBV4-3 TGCGCCAGCAGCCAAGATTGGCTAGCGGGGGGTTACGAGCAGTACTTC CASSQDWLAGGYEQYF
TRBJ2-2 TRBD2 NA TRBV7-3 TGTGCCAGCAGCTTTTCTAGCGGGGTAGCCGGGGAGCTGTTTTTT CASSFSSGVAGELFF
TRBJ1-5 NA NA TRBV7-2 TGTGCCAGCAACCTGGGCGGCCCCGGCAATCAGCCCCAGCATTTT CASNLGGPGNQPQHF
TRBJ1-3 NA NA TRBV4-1 TGCGCCAGCAGCCAAGTGATTACGGACTTACGCGGTGGAAACACCATATATTTT CASSQVITDLRGGNTIYF
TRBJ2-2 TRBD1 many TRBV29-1 TGCAGCGTTGAAGGGACAGGGTGGGCCGGGGAGCTGTTTTTT CSVEGTGWAGELFF
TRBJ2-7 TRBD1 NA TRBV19 TGTGCCAGTAGTCCAATGACAGGGGTCTCCTACGAGCAGTACTTC CASSPMTGVSYEQYF
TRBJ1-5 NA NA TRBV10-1 TGCGCCGGAGGAGGGGGACAACCAAGTACCAGTAGCAATCAGCCCCAGCATTTT CAGGGGQPSTSSNQPQHF
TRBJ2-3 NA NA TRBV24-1 TGTGCCACCAGTGATCTAGACAGCCTCACAGATACGCAGTATTTT CATSDLDSLTDTQYF
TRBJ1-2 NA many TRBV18 TGTGCCAGCTCACCCGCGGATAACTATGGCTACACCTTC CASSPADNYGYTF
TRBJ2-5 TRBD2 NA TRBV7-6 TGTGCCAGCAGCTTAGTCACCGGGACTAGTACGTCCCAGTACTTC CASSLVTGTSTSQYF
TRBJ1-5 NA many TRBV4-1 TGCGCCAGCAGCCAAAACGGCGGGGCTCAGCCCCAGCATTTT CASSQNGGAQPQHF
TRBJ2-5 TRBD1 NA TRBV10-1 TGCGCCAGCAGTGAGTCAGGGACAGTAGAGACCCAGTACTTC CASSESGTVETQYF
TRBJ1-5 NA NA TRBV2 TGTGCCAGCCTCTGGGGCAATCAGCCCCAGCATTTT CASLWGNQPQHF
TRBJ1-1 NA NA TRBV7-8 TGTGCCAGCAGCTTAATGAGGGGTGCGGGCACTGAAGCTTTCTTT CASSLMRGAGTEAFF
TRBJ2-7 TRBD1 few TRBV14 TGTGCCAGCAGTCCCCGGACAGGGCCGTTTTACGAGAAGTACTTC CASSPRTGPFYEKYF
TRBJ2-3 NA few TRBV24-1 TGTGCCACCAGTGAAACAGGGTCGCAAGATACGCAGTATTTT CATSETGSQDTQYF
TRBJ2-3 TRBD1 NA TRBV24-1 TGTGCCACCAGTGACCCTAAAACAGGGGCCACAGATACGCAGTATTTT CATSDPKTGATDTQYF
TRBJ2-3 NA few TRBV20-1 TGCAGTGCTAGAGATGATTCAGGGCTGACAGATACGCAGTATTTT CSARDDSGLTDTQYF
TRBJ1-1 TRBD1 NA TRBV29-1 TGCAGCGTTGTGGAGGGGGCCACTGAAGCTTTCTTT CSVVEGATEAFF
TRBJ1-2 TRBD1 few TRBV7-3 TGTGCCAGCAGCCAGGGACAGGGAGGCTACACCTTC CASSQGQGGYTF
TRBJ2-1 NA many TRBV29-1 TGCAGCGTTGAAGGCTTCGGGAGAAATAATGAGCAGTTCTTC CSVEGFGRNNEQFF
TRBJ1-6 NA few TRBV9 TGTGCCAGCAGCGTTGGGACGGTAAATTCACCCCTCCACTTT CASSVGTVNSPLHF
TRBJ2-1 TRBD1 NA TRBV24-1 TGTGCCACCAGTGGCCGGGACAGGGACTACAATGAGCAGTTCTTC CATSGRDRDYNEQFF
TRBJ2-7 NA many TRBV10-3 TGTGCCATCAGGTACAGTTCCGGCTCCTACGAGCAGTACTTC CAIRYSSGSYEQYF
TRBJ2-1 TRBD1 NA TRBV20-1 TGCAGTGCCATCGGGACAGGGGACGGGTATGAGCAGTTCTTC CSAIGTGDGYEQFF
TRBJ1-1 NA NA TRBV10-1 TGCGCCAGCAGTGAGATATTGAACACTGAAGCTTTCTTT CASSEILNTEAFF
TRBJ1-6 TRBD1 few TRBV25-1 TGTGCCAGCGGGGGGACAGGGGTAGGGTCACCCCTCCACTTT CASGGTGVGSPLHF
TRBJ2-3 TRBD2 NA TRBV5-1 TGCGCCAGCAGCAAAGGACTAGCGGAGCCCACAGATACGCAGTATTTT CASSKGLAEPTDTQYF
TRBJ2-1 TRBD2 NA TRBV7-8 TGTGCCAGCAGCGTAGCAGCGGGGGGAACCTACAATGAGCAGTTCTTC CASSVAAGGTYNEQFF
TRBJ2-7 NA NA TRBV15 TGTGCCACCAGCAGAGAACAGATTCCGATTACCTACGAGCAGTACTTC CATSREQIPITYEQYF
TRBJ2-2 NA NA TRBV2 TGTGCCAGCAGCTTCGACAGGGCGGGGACCGGGGAGCTGTTTTTT CASSFDRAGTGELFF
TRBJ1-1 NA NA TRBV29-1 TGCAGCGTTGTAATACAGGACTACGGTGAAGCTTTCTTT CSVVIQDYGEAFF
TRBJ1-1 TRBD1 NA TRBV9 TGTGCCAGCAGCCAAAACAGGGGGGGCAACACTGAAGCTTTCTTT CASSQNRGGNTEAFF
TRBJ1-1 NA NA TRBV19 TGTGCCAGTAAGGTCACAATGAACACTGAAGCTTTCTTT CASKVTMNTEAFF
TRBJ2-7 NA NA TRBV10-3 TGTGCCATCACTGACCACGGCGAGCAGTACTTC CAITDHGEQYF